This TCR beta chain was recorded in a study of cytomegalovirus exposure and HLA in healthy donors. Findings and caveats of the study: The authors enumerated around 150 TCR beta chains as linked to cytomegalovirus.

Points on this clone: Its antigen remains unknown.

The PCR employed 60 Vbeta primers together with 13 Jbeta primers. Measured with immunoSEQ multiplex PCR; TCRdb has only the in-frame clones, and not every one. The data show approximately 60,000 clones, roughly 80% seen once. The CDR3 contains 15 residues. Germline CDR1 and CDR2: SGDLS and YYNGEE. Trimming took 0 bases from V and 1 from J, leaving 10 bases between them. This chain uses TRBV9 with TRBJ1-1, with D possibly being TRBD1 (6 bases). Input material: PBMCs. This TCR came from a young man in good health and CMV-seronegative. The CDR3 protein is CASSVGGGPNTEAFF. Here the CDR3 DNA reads TGTGCCAGCAGCGTAGGGGGGGGCCCGAACACTGAAGCTTTCTTT.